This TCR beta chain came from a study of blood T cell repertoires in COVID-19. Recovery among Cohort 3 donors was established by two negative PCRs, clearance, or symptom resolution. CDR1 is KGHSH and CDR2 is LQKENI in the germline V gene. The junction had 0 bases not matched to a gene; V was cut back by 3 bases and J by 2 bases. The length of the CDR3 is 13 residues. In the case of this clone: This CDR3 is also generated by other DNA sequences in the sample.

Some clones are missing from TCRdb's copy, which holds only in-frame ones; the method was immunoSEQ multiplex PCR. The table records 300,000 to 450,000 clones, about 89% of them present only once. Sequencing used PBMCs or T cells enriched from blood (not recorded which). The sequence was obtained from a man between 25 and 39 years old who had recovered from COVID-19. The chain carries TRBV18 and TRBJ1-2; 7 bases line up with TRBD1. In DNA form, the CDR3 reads TGTGCCAGCTCACCGGGACAGAACTATGGCTACACCTTC. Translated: CASSPGQNYGYTF.